A single sample is the source of the 15 T cell receptor beta chains below, sequenced in a study of shared clonotypes between healthy human individuals. TCRdb's copy holds only in-frame clones and misses some; the assay was immunoSEQ multiplex PCR. This sample carries roughly 2.5 million clones, more than 80% of them seen once, and the ten largest clones take about 0.13%. The material sequenced was naive CD4+ T cells sorted from blood. The subset is: CD45RA+ positively selected. The receptors derive from a man younger than 35 in good health.

The chain combines TRBV13 with TRBJ1-3; TRBD1 might be the D (5 bases). The V and J ends lost 5 bases and 4 bases respectively, with 15 bases between them. Germline CDR1 PRHDT, CDR2 FYEKMQ (reference sequence). The CDR3 has 15 amino acids. The CDR3 reads CASSATASGGNTIYF. The CDR3 DNA reads as TGTGCCAGCAGCGCGACAGCCAGCGGGGGAAACACCATATATTTT.

In its sample, this clone was seen once. The chain recombines TRBV5-1 with TRBJ2-1, with a possible D match to TRBD1 (6 bases). The CDR3 is 14 amino acids. Germline CDR1 and CDR2: SGHRS and YFSETQ. The V end was cut by 1 base, the J end by 3 bases, with 8 bases between. Here the CDR3 DNA reads TGCGCCAGCAGCTTGAGCAGGGGCTACAATGAGCAGTTCTTC. Translated, it gives CASSLSRGYNEQFF.

The count of this clone is one. In nucleotides, the CDR3 is TGTGCCAGCAGTGAAGCGACATTTTTGGGCGCAGATACGCAGTATTTT. Its protein product is CASSEATFLGADTQYF. This chain joins TRBV2 and TRBJ2-3; D unclear. This CDR3 has 16 residues. V was shortened by 0 bases and J by 4 bases, with 14 bases between the two germline ends. CDR1 is SNHLY, CDR2 FYNNEI, per germline.

This chain links TRBV5-8 with TRBJ1-5; no reliable D call. From germline, CDR1 is SGHTS and CDR2 YDEGEE. This CDR3 is 15 amino acids long. The V gene lost 5 bases and the J gene lost 7 bases, with 19 bases spanning the gap. CDR3 sequence reads: CASRLTNFVGQPQHF. The CDR3 nucleotides are TGTGCCAGCAGACTCACAAATTTCGTGGGGCAGCCCCAGCATTTT.

The rearrangement uses TRBV7-2 and TRBJ2-1, with 9 bases matching TRBD2. Per germline, CDR1 SGHTA and CDR2 FQGNSA. The CDR3 extends over 16 amino acids. After removal of 0 bases from V and 7 bases from J, the junction contained 7 bases not matched to a gene. CDR3 amino acids: CASSLASGLAGNEQFF. The CDR3 nucleotides read TGTGCCAGCAGCTTAGCTTCTGGGCTAGCGGGGAATGAGCAGTTCTTC.

The rearrangement joins TRBV4-3 to TRBJ2-1; 12 bases are a match to TRBD2. Germline CDR1 is LGHNA and CDR2 is YSLEER. CDR3 length: 16 amino acids. Trimming took 0 bases from V and 8 from J; bases not matched to a gene: 5. Written as DNA, the CDR3 is TGCGCCAGCAGCCAAGAACTAGCGGGAGGCCGCTATGAGCAGTTCTTC. Protein product: CASSQELAGGRYEQFF.

The genes are TRBV7-8 and TRBJ2-5, with D maybe TRBD2 (6 bases). The V end was cut by 3 bases, the J end by 1 base, with 9 bases between. Germline V lookup: CDR1 SGHVS, CDR2 FQNEAQ. This CDR3 contains 14 residues. Here the CDR3 reads CASSFGGGQETQYF. The CDR3 DNA reads TGTGCCAGCAGCTTCGGGGGAGGCCAAGAGACCCAGTACTTC.

Concerning this clone: The same CDR3 can be traced to other DNA sequences in this sample. The chain combines TRBV18 with TRBJ1-5; perhaps TRBD1 as D (6 bases). Trimming stripped 2 bases from V and 4 bases from J, with 12 bases between. Germline V gene lookup returns CDR1 KGHSH and CDR2 LQKENI. The CDR3 loop spans 15 amino acids. The CDR3 coding sequence is TGTGCCAGCTCACCAGAGGGCAGGGGAAATCAGCCCCAGCATTTT. Its translation is CASSPEGRGNQPQHF.

The chain joins TRBV2 to TRBJ1-1, with D hard to call. Germline assignment: CDR1 SNHLY and CDR2 FYNNEI. V was trimmed by 9 bases and J by 1 base, leaving 15 bases between them. The CDR3 is made up of 14 amino acids. This CDR3 reads CASTMTSTNTEAFF. The CDR3 DNA is TGTGCCAGTACAATGACTTCTACGAACACTGAAGCTTTCTTT.

Concerning this clone itself: Other nucleotide sequences from this sample produce the same CDR3. The chain recombines TRBV5-1 with TRBJ2-5; D ambiguous. In germline, CDR1 is SGHRS, CDR2 YFSETQ. Trimming removed 2 bases at V and 5 bases at J, with 4 bases between. CDR3 size: 11 residues. The CDR3 protein is CASSFSETQYF. The CDR3, as DNA: TGCGCCAGCAGCTTTAGTGAGACCCAGTACTTC.

The rearrangement uses TRBV29-1 and TRBJ2-3; D is possibly TRBD2 (6 bases). Germline values: CDR1 SQVTM, CDR2 ANQGSEA. V dropped 4 bases and J dropped 1 base, with 9 bases sitting between them. This CDR3 comprises 13 residues. CDR3 amino acids: CSVVSGRTDTQYF. DNA of the CDR3: TGCAGCGTTGTTAGCGGCCGCACAGATACGCAGTATTTT.

The gene calls are TRBV9 and TRBJ1-2; possibly TRBD1 for D (6 bases). Per the germline V gene, CDR1 is SGDLS and CDR2 is YYNGEE. The V end lost 0 bases, the J end lost 2 bases, and 14 bases lay between the germline ends. This CDR3 is 16 amino acids long. CDR3 residues: CASSVEIGQRNYGYTF. DNA for the CDR3: TGTGCCAGCAGCGTAGAAATCGGACAGCGGAACTATGGCTACACCTTC. Supplemented by reference TRBV9 and TRBJ1-2, the full variable domain reads DSGVTQTPKHLITATGQRVTLRCSPRSGDLSVYWYQQSLDQGLQFLIQYYNGEERAKGNILERFSAQQFPDLHSELNLSSLELGDSALYFCASSVEIGQRNYGYTFGSGTRLTVV.

The genes are TRBV6-1 and TRBJ1-3; no definite D call. Trimming stripped 4 bases from V and 0 bases from J, with 16 bases between. The CDR3 runs to 17 residues. Germline loops: CDR1 MNHNS, CDR2 SASEGT. CDR3 coding DNA: TGTGCCAGCAGTGGGCTGACCGATTTCTACTCTGGAAACACCATATATTTT. The encoded protein is CASSGLTDFYSGNTIYF.

The rearrangement links TRBV5-1 to TRBJ2-2, with unresolved D. The CDR3 is 12 residues long. Looked up from germline, CDR1 is SGHRS and CDR2 is YFSETQ. V lost 0 bases to trimming and J lost 7 bases, with 4 bases between them. This chain's CDR3 is CASSLAIGELFF. CDR3 DNA sequence: TGCGCCAGCAGCTTGGCAATCGGGGAGCTGTTTTTT.

CDR3 amino acids: CASSPQSGGVTSPLHF. DNA of the CDR3: TGTGCCAGCTCACCACAGTCGGGTGGCGTGACTTCACCCCTCCACTTT. The chain joins TRBV18 to TRBJ1-6, with D unclear. In germline, CDR1 is KGHSH, CDR2 LQKENI. The CDR3 covers 16 residues. The V and J ends lost 1 base and 9 bases respectively, with 16 bases between them.